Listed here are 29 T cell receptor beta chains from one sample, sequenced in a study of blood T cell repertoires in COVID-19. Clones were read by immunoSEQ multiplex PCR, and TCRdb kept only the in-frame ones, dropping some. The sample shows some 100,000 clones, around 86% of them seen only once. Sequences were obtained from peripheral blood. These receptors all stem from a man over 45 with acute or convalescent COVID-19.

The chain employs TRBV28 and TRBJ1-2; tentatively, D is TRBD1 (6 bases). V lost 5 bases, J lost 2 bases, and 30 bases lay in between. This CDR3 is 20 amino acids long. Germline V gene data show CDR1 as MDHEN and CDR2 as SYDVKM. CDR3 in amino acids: CASSASGVGASGGRNYGYTF. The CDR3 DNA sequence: TGTGCCAGCAGTGCTTCAGGGGTCGGGGCATCGGGGGGACGAAACTATGGCTACACCTTC.

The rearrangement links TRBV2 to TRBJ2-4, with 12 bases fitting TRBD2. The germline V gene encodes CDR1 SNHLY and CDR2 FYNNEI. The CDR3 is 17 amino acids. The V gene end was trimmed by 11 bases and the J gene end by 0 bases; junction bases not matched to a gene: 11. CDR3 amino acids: CACYPWTSGIAKNIQYF. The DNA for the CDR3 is TGTGCCTGCTACCCGTGGACTAGCGGGATAGCCAAAAACATTCAGTACTTC. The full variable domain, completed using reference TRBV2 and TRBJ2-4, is EPEVTQTPSHQVTQMGQEVILRCVPISNHLYFYWYRQILGQKVEFLVSFYNNEISEKSEIFDDQFSVERPDGSNFTLKIRSTKLEDSAMYFCACYPWTSGIAKNIQYFGAGTRLSVL.

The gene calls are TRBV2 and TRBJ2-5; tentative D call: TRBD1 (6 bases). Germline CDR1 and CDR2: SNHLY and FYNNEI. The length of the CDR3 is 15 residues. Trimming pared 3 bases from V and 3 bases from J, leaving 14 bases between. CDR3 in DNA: TGTGCCAGCAGTGACCATACAGGGCCCAAAGAGACCCAGTACTTC. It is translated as CASSDHTGPKETQYF.

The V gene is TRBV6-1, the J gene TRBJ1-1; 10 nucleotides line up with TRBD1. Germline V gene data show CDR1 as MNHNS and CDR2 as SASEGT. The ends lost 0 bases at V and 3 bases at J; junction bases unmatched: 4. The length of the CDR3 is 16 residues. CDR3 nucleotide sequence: TGTGCCAGCAGTGAAGCGCTGGACAGGGGGGACACTGAAGCTTTCTTT. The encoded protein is CASSEALDRGDTEAFF.

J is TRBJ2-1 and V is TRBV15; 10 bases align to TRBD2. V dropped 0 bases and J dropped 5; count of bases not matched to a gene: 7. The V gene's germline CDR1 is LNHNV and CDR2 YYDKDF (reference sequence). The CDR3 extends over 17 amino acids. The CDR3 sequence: CATSREIAGGHNNEQFF. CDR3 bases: TGTGCCACCAGCAGAGAAATAGCGGGAGGACATAACAATGAGCAGTTCTTC. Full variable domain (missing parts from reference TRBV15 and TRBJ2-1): DAMVIQNPRYQVTQFGKPVTLSCSQTLNHNVMYWYQQKSSQAPKLLFHYYDKDFNNEADTPDNFQSRRPNTSFCFLDIRSPGLGDTAMYLCATSREIAGGHNNEQFFGPGTRLTVL.

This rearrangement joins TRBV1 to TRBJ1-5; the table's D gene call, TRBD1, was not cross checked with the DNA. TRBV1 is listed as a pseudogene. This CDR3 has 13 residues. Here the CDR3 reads CTSSLGAPQPQHF. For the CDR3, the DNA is TGCACCAGCAGCTTAGGGGCTCCCCAGCCCCAGCATTTT.

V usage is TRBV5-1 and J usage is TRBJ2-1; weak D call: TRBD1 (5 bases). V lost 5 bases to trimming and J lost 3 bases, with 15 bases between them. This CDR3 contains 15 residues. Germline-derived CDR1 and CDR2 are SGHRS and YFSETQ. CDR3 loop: CASSFGDRNYNEQFF. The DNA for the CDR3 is TGCGCCAGCAGTTTTGGTGACAGAAACTACAATGAGCAGTTCTTC. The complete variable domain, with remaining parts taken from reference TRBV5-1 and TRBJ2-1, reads KAGVTQTPRYLIKTRGQQVTLSCSPISGHRSVSWYQQTPGQGLQFLFEYFSETQRNKGNFPGRFSGRQFSNSRSEMNVSTLELGDSALYLCASSFGDRNYNEQFFGPGTRLTVL.

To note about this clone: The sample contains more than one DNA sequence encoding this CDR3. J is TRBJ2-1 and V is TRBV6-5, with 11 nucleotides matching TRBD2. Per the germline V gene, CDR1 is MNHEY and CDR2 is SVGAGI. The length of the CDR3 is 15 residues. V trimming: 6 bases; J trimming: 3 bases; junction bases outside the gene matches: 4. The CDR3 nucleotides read TGTGCCAGCAGCAAGGGACTAGCGGACTACAATGAGCAGTTCTTC. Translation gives CASSKGLADYNEQFF.

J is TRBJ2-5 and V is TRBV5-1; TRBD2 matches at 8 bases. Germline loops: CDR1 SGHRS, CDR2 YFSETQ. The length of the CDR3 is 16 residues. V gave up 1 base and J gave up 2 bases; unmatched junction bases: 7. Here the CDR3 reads CASSLSGGPGQETQYF. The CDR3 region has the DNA TGCGCCAGCAGCTTGTCGGGAGGGCCGGGGCAAGAGACCCAGTACTTC.

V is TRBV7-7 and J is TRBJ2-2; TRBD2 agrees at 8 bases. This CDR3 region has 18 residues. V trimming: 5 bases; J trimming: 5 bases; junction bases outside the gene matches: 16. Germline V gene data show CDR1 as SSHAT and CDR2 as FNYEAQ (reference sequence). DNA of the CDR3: TGTGCCAGCAGCCCACTACTAGGCGGGAGGCCGTGGACCGGGGAGCTGTTTTTT. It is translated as CASSPLLGGRPWTGELFF.

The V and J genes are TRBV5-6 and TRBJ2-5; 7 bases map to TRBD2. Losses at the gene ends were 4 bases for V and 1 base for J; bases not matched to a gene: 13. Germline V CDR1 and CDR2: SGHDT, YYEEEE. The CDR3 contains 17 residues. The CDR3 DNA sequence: TGTGCCAGCAGCCCATTAGGCGGGAGTCGTGGCCAAGAGACCCAGTACTTC. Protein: CASSPLGGSRGQETQYF.

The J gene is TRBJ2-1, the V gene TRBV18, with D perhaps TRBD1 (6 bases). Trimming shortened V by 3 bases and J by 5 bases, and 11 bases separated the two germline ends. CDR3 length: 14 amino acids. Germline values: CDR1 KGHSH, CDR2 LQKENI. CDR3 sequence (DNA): TGTGCCAGCTCACCCGACAGGATGAACAATGAGCAGTTCTTC. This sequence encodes CASSPDRMNNEQFF. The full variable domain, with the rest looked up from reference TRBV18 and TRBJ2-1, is NAGVMQNPRHLVRRRGQEARLRCSPMKGHSHVYWYRQLPEEGLKFMVYLQKENIIDESGMPKERFSAEFPKEGPSILRIQQVVRGDSAAYFCASSPDRMNNEQFFGPGTRLTVL.

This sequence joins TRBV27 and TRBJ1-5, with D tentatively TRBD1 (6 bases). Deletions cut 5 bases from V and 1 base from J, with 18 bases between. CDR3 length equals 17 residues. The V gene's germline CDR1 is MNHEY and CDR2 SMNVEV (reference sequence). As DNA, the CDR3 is TGTGCCAGCAGTAACTTGTACGGGACATCAAGCAATCAGCCCCAGCATTTT. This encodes CASSNLYGTSSNQPQHF.

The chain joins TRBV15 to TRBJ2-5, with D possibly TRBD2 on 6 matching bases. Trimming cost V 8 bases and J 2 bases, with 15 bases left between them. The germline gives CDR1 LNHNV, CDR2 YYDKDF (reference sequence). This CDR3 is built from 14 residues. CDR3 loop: CATGRGTDQETQYF. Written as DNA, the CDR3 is TGTGCCACCGGCCGGGGGACTGATCAAGAGACCCAGTACTTC.

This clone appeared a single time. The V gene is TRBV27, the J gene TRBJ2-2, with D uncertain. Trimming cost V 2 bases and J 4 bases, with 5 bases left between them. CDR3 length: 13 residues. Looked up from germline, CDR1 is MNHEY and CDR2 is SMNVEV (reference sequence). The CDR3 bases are TGTGCCAGCAGTTTACGCGGCACCGGGGAGCTGTTTTTT. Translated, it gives CASSLRGTGELFF.

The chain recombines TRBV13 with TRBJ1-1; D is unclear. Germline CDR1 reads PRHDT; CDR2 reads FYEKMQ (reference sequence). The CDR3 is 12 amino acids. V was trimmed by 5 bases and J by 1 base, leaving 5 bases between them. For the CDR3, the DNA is TGTGCCAGCAGCAACAGGAACACTGAAGCTTTCTTT. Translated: CASSNRNTEAFF.

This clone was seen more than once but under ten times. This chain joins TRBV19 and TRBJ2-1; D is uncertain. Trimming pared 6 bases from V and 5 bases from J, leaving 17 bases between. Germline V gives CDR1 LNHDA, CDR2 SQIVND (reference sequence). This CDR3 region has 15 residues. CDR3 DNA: TGTGCCAGTAGATGGTCACATCCAGCGAACAATGAGCAGTTCTTC. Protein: CASRWSHPANNEQFF. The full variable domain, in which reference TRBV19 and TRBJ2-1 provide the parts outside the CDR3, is DGGITQSPKYLFRKEGQNVTLSCEQNLNHDAMYWYRQDPGQGLRLIYYSQIVNDFQKGDIAEGYSVSREKKESFPLTVTSAQKNPTAFYLCASRWSHPANNEQFFGPGTRLTVL.

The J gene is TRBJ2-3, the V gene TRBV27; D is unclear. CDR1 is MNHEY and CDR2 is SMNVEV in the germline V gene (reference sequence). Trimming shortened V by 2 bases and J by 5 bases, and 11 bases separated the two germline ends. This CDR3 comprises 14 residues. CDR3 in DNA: TGTGCCAGCAGTTTACGGAGTTCAATAGATACGCAGTATTTT. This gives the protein CASSLRSSIDTQYF.

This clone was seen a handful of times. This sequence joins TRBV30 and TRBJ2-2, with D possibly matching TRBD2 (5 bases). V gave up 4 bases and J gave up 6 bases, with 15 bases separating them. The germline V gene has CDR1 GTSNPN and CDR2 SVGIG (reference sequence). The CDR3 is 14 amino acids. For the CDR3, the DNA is TGTGCCTGGAAACGGGGTTTAATCTCCGGGGAGCTGTTTTTT. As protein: CAWKRGLISGELFF.

This CDR3 reads CASSDTGSYNSPLHF. In DNA form, the CDR3 reads TGTGCCAGCAGTGATACAGGCTCCTATAATTCACCCCTCCACTTT. The V call is TRBV2, the J call TRBJ1-6; D may be TRBD1 (5 bases). V lost 3 bases to trimming and J lost 0 bases, with 6 bases between them. The CDR3 totals 15 residues. In germline, CDR1 is SNHLY, CDR2 FYNNEI.

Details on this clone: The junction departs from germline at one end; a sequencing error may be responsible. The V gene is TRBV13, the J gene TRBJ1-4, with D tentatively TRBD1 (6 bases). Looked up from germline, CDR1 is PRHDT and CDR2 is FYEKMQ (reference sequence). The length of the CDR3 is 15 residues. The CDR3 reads CASSIGTGPNEKLFF. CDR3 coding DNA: TGTGCCAGCAGCATAGGTACAGGGCCGAATGAAAAACTGTTTTTT.

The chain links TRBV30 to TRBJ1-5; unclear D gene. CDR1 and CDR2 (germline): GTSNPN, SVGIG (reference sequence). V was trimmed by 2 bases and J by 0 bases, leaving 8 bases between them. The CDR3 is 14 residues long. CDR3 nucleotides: TGTGCCTGGAGTATCGGAGATAGCAATCAGCCCCAGCATTTT. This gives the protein CAWSIGDSNQPQHF.

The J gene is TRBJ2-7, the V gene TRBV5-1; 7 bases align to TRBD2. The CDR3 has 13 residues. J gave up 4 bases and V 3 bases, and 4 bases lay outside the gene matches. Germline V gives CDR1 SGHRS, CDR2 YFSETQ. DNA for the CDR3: TGCGCCAGCAGCTGGGAGGGGTCATACGAGCAGTACTTC. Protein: CASSWEGSYEQYF.

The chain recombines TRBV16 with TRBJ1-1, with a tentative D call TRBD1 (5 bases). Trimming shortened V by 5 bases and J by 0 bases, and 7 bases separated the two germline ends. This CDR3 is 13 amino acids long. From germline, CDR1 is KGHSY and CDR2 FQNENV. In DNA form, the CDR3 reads TGTGCCAGCAGCAGGGGCCTGAACACTGAAGCTTTCTTT. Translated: CASSRGLNTEAFF.

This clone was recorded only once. The CDR3 protein is CASSHRSARTSRRGPNEQFF. The CDR3 DNA is TGTGCCAGCAGCCATCGAAGCGCCCGGACTAGCCGGAGAGGTCCGAACGAGCAGTTCTTC. This chain links TRBV3-1 (or the pseudogene TRBV3-2) with TRBJ2-1; 8 bases fit TRBD2. Germline CDR1 reads LGHDT; CDR2 reads YNNKEL (reference sequence). This CDR3 spans 20 amino acids. V gave up 3 bases and J gave up 10 bases; unmatched junction bases: 26.

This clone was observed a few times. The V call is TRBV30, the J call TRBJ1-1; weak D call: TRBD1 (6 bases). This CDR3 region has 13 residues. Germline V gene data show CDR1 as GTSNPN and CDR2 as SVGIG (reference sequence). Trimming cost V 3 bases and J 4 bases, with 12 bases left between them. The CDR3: CAWRGAWGTEAFF. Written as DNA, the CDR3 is TGTGCCTGGAGGGGGGCTTGGGGCACTGAAGCTTTCTTT.

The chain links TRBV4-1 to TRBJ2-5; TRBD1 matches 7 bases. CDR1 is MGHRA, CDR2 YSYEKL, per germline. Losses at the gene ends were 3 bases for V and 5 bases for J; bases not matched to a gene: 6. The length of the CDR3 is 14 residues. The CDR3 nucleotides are TGCGCCAGCAGCCACGACAGGGATTTCGAGACCCAGTACTTC. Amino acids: CASSHDRDFETQYF.

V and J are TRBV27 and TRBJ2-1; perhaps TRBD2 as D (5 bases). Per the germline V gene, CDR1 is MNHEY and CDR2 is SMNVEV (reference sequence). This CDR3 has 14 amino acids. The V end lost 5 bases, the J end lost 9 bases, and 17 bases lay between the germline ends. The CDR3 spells CASSPTLRGSEQFF. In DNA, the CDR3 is TGTGCCAGCAGTCCGACCCTACGGGGTAGTGAGCAGTTCTTC.

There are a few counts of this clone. The CDR3 nucleotides are TGTGCCTGGACCCCCGGGGGGGATGGTTCACCCCTCCACTTT. Translated, it gives CAWTPGGDGSPLHF. This chain joins TRBV30 and TRBJ1-6, with a tentative D call TRBD1 (5 bases). CDR1 and CDR2 (germline): GTSNPN, SVGIG (reference sequence). The CDR3 contains 14 residues. The ends were cut back, 4 bases at V and 9 bases at J, with 16 bases in the middle.